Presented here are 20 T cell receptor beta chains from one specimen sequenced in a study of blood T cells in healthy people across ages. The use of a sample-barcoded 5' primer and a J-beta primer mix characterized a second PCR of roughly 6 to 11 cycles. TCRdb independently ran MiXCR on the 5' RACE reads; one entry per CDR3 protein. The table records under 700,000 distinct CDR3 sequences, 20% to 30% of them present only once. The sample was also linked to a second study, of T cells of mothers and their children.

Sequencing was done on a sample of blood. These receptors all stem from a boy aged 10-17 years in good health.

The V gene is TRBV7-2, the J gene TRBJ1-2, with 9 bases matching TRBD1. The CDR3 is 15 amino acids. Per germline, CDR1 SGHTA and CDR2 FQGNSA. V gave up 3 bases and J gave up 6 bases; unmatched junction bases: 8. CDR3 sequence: CASSFLPGTGNGYTF. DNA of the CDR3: TGTGCCAGCAGCTTCTTACCCGGGACAGGGAATGGCTACACCTTC.

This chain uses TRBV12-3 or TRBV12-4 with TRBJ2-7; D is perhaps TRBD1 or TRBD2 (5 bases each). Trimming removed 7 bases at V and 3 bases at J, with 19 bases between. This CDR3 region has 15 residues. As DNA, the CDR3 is TGTGCCAGCAAGCCCAATTGGGGGTCGATCTACGAGCAGTACTTC. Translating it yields CASKPNWGSIYEQYF.

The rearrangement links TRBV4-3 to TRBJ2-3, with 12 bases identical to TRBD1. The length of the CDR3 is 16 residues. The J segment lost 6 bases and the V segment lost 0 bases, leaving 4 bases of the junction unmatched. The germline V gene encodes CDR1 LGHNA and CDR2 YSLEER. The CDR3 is CASSQEGQGARDTQYF. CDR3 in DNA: TGCGCCAGCAGCCAAGAGGGACAGGGGGCGAGGGATACGCAGTATTTT.

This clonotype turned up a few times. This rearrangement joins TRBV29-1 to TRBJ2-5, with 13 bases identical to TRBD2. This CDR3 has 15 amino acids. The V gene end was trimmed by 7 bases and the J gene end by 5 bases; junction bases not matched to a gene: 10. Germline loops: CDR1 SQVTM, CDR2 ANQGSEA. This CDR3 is CSERLAGGTGETQYF. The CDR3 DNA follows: TGCAGCGAGAGACTAGCGGGGGGAACCGGGGAGACCCAGTACTTC.

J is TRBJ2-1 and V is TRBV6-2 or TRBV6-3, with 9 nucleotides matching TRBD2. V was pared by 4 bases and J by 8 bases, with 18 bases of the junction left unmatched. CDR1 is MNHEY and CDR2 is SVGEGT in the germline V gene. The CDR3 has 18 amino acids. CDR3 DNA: TGTGCCAGCAGTTCCCCTCCTTATAGCGGGGGAGTTAAGGATGAGCAGTTCTTC. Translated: CASSSPPYSGGVKDEQFF.

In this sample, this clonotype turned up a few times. This CDR3 is CASSSRSGANVLTF. The CDR3 DNA reads TGTGCCAGCAGCTCCCGCTCTGGGGCCAACGTCCTGACTTTC. The chain uses TRBV7-2 and TRBJ2-6; no firm D call. Germline CDR1 is SGHTA and CDR2 is FQGNSA. This CDR3 contains 14 residues. The V end was cut by 4 bases, the J end by 0 bases, with 4 bases between.

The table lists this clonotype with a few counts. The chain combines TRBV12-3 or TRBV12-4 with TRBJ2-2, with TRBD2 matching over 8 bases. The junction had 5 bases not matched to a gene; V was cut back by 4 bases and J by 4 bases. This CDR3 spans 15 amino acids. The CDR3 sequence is CASSSGGPSTGELFF. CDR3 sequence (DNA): TGTGCCAGCAGTTCGGGGGGGCCAAGCACCGGGGAGCTGTTTTTT.

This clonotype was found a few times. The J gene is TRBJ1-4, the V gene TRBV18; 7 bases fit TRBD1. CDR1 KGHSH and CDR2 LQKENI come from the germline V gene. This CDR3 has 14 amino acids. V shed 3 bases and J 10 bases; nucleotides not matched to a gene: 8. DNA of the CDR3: TGTGCCAGCTCACCGACCAGGGGGGCCCGAAAACTGTTTTTT. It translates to CASSPTRGARKLFF.

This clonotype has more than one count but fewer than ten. The CDR3 nucleotides read TGCAGCGTTGTCGACGTCCATGAGCAGTTCTTC. It is translated as CSVVDVHEQFF. The rearrangement links TRBV29-1 to TRBJ2-1; no firm D call. V was trimmed by 4 bases and J by 8 bases, leaving 9 bases between them. Germline CDR1 SQVTM, CDR2 ANQGSEA. This CDR3 has 11 amino acids.

In nucleotides, the CDR3 is TGCAGTGCTAGAGATCGGAGACAGAACCATGAAAAACTGTTTTTT. This gives the protein CSARDRRQNHEKLFF. This rearrangement joins TRBV20-1 to TRBJ1-4; tentatively, D is TRBD1 (5 bases). V was shortened by 0 bases and J by 6 bases, with 14 bases between the two germline ends. Germline loops: CDR1 DFQATT, CDR2 SNEGSKA (reference sequence). The CDR3 loop spans 15 amino acids.

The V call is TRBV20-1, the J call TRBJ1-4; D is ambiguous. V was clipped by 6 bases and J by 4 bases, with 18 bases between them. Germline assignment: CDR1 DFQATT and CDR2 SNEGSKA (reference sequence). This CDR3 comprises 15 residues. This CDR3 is CSAKTPGTHNEKLFF. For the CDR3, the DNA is TGCAGTGCCAAAACGCCGGGCACCCATAATGAAAAACTGTTTTTT.

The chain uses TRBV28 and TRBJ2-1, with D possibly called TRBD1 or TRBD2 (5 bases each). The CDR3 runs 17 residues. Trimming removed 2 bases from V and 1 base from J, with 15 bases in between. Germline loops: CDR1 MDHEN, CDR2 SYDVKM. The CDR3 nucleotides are TGTGCCAGCAGTTTAATTCCGGGCTGGGGGTCCTACAATGAGCAGTTCTTC. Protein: CASSLIPGWGSYNEQFF.

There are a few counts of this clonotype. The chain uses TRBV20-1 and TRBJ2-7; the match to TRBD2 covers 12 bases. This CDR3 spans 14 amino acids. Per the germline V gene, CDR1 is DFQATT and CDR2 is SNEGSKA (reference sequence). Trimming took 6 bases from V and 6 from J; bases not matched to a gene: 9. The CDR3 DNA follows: TGCAGTGCCGTAAGACTAGCGGGGGAATCCGAGCAGTACTTC. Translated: CSAVRLAGESEQYF.

CDR3 DNA: TGTGCCAGCAAATCCGGGGGAATTAGCTATGGCTACACCTTC. It yields the protein CASKSGGISYGYTF. The V and J genes are TRBV12-3 or TRBV12-4 and TRBJ1-2, with D tentatively TRBD1 (5 bases). Trimming left V 7 bases short and J 4 bases short, with 16 bases between. CDR3 length: 14 amino acids.

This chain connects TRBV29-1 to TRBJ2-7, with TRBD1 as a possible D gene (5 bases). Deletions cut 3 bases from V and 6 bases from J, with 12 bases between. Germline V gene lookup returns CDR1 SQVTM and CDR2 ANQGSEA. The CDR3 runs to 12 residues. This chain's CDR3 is CSVEDQGSEQYF. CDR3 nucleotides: TGCAGCGTTGAGGACCAGGGTAGCGAGCAGTACTTC.

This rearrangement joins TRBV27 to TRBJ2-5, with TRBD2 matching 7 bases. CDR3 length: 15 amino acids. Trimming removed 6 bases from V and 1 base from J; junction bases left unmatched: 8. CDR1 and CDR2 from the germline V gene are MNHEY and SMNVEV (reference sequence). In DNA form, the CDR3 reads TGTGCCAGCAGCCCTCTGGGGGGGTCCCAAGAGACCCAGTACTTC. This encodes CASSPLGGSQETQYF.

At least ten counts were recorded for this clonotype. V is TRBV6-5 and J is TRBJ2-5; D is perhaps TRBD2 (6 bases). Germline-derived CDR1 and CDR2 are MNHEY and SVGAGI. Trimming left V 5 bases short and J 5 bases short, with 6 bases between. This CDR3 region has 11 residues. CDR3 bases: TGTGCCAGCAGTGGGGGGGAGACCCAGTACTTC. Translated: CASSGGETQYF.

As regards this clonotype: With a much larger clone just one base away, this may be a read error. CDR3 bases: TGTGCCAGCAGCACCATCTACAATGAGCAGTTCTTC. Protein sequence: CASSTIYNEQFF. The rearrangement joins TRBV14 to TRBJ2-5, with D unclear. Near its end, the DNA agrees better with TRBJ2-1, so the J call may be wrong. The germline V gene has CDR1 SGHDN and CDR2 FVKESK. The CDR3 covers 12 residues.

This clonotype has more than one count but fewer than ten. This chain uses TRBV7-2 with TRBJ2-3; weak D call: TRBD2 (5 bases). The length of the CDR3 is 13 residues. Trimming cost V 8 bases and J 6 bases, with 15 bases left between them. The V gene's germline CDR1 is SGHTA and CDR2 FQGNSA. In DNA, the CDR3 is TGTGCCAGCGGTGGCGGAGGTTGGGATACGCAGTATTTT. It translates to CASGGGGWDTQYF.

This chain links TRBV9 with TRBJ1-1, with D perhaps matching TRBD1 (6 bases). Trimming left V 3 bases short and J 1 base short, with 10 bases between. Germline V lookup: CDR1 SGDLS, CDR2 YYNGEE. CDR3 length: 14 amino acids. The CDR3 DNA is TGTGCCAGCAGCGCCCGACAGGCGAACACTGAAGCTTTCTTT. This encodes CASSARQANTEAFF.